The sequence of this T cell receptor (beta chain) was determined in a study of CD8+CD57+ T cells in acquired aplastic anemia. CDR3 size: 16 residues. Germline V CDR1 and CDR2: SSHAT, FNYEAQ (reference sequence). Worth noting for this clonotype: The germline gene is not matched at one end of the junction; a read error may be the cause.

Patients chosen for sequencing had CD8+CD57+ cells that had expanded, as shown by flow cytometry. The study profiled TCR beta VDJ and CDR3 using genomic DNA as template. Each CDR3 protein gets one entry after TCRdb re-called the reads with MiXCR. The repertoire includes some 200,000 distinct CDR3 sequences, about 60% of them detected once, and roughly three fifths sits in the top ten. What was sequenced was sorted CD4+, CD8+, or CD8+CD57+ T cells (not recorded which) from PBMCs. The receptor was derived from a human donor with aplastic anemia. V is TRBV7-7 and J is TRBJ2-7; 7 bases line up with TRBD1. The CDR3 protein is CTSSSGTGTDSYEQYF. CDR3 coding DNA: TGTACCAGCAGCTCAGGCACCGGGACAGATTCCTACGAGCAGTACTTC.